This T cell receptor (beta chain) was sequenced in a study of blood T cell repertoires in COVID-19. Study information: Donors in the United States, Italy and Spain gave samples during acute or convalescent COVID-19. T cells, B-cell-depleted T cells, or PBMCs supplied cDNA or gDNA.

With 4 bases clipped from V and 3 bases from J, the junction kept 6 bases outside the gene matches. Germline CDR1 and CDR2: SGHKS and YYEKEE (reference sequence). This CDR3 spans 15 amino acids. In the original analysis: Amplification of reference gene primers provided the estimated nucleated cell counts. Measured with immunoSEQ multiplex PCR; TCRdb has only the in-frame clones, and not every one. The V and J calls and clone size come from that table; D and trimming were worked out from the DNA. The sample holds fewer than 300,000 clones, roughly 91% seen once. Cohort placement rested on clinical history that participants reported themselves. A single count supports this clone.

The rearrangement uses TRBV5-5 and TRBJ2-1, with 8 bases fitting TRBD1. The sequencing input was PBMCs or T cells enriched from blood (not recorded which). The receptor comes from a middle-aged woman with acute COVID-19. The CDR3 region is CASSAPGGFYNEQFF. The CDR3 DNA is TGTGCCAGCAGCGCACCAGGGGGCTTCTACAATGAGCAGTTCTTC.